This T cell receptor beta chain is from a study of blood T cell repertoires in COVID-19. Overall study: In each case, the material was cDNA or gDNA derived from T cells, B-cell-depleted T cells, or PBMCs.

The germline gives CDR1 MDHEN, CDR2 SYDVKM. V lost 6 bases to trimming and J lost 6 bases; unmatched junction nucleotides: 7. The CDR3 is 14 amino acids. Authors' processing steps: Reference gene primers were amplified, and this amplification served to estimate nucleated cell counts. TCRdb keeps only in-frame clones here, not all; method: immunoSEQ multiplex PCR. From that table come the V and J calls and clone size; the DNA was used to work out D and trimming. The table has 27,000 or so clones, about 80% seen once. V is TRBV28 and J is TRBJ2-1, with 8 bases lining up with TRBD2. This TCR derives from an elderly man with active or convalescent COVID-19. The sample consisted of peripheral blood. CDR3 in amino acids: CASSLLAGSNEQFF. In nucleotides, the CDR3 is TGTGCCAGCAGCCTTCTAGCGGGTAGCAATGAGCAGTTCTTC. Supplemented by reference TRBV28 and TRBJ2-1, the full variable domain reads DVKVTQSSRYLVKRTGEKVFLECVQDMDHENMFWYRQDPGLGLRLIYFSYDVKMKEKGDIPEGYSVSREKKERFSLILESASTNQTSMYLCASSLLAGSNEQFFGPGTRLTVL.